This T cell receptor (beta chain) emerged from a study of CD8+ T cells in alopecia areata. Comment on this clone: One junction end disagrees with the germline gene, perhaps due to a read error.

Treatment given: oral pan-JAK inhibitor, 5-10 mg twice daily. CDR1 is GTSNPN, CDR2 SVGIG, per germline (reference sequence). CDR3 length: 13 residues. As the sequencing template, cDNA was produced by extracting RNA and reverse transcribing it. Repertoires were generated with immunoSEQ multiplex PCR, while TCRdb's copy carries only in-frame clones and drops some. The repertoire consists of 210,000 or so clones, with more than 55% occurring once and the leading ten covering 0.95% to 1.5%. This material consisted of CD4+ T cells sorted from blood, taken around week 44, from a patient treated with tofacitinib. The source of this sequence is a human donor with alopecia areata. The chain uses TRBV30 and TRBJ2-1, with D perhaps being TRBD1 or TRBD2 (5 bases each). The DNA of the CDR3 is TGTGCTTCAGGAGCAACTGCCGGGACCCATGACGTCTTC. Its translation is CASGATAGTHDVF.